The 19 T cell receptor beta chains below come from one sample, sequenced in a study of a mutant IDH1 vaccine in newly diagnosed glioma. Antigen specificity for these receptors is unknown. TCRdb's copy holds only in-frame clones and misses some; the assay was immunoSEQ multiplex PCR. The sample has roughly 54,000 clones, approximately 82% seen once. Specified time point: week 5, during vaccination. Doses comprised 300 ug of mutant IDH1 20-mer peptide each, plus topical imiquimod. This material consisted of PBMCs, taken from a glioma patient whose treatment included an IDH1 peptide vaccine. These receptors were obtained from a young man with glioma.

This sequence joins TRBV5-1 and TRBJ2-1; 7 positions match TRBD1. J lost 6 bases, V lost 4 bases, and 13 bases had no gene match. The CDR3 covers 16 residues. The V gene's germline CDR1 is SGHRS and CDR2 YFSETQ. The CDR3 reads CASSTTRQGRSNEQFF. The CDR3 DNA reads as TGCGCCAGCAGCACCACCCGACAGGGAAGAAGCAATGAGCAGTTCTTC.

In this sample, this clone turned up a few times. The chain joins TRBV7-9 to TRBJ1-2, with D uncertain. Trimming cost V 4 bases and J 5 bases, with 8 bases left between them. Germline V gives CDR1 SEHNR, CDR2 FQNEAQ (reference sequence). The CDR3 has 12 residues. CDR3 bases: TGTGCCAGCAGCTCAGGCTTATATGGCTACACCTTC. This encodes CASSSGLYGYTF.

The chain is built from TRBV6-1 and TRBJ1-5, with D tentatively TRBD1 (6 bases). Germline V CDR1 and CDR2: MNHNS, SASEGT. The V end was cut by 2 bases, the J end by 0 bases, with 17 bases between. CDR3 length equals 18 residues. The CDR3 sequence is CASSESTGPLYSNQPQHF. The CDR3 region has the DNA TGTGCCAGCAGTGAATCGACAGGACCTCTCTATAGCAATCAGCCCCAGCATTTT.

This clone appeared once. The rearrangement uses TRBV19 and TRBJ2-2; 9 bases are a match to TRBD2. J lost 4 bases, V lost 6 bases, and 9 bases had no gene match. This CDR3 spans 16 amino acids. Germline CDR1 LNHDA, CDR2 SQIVND (reference sequence). In DNA, the CDR3 is TGTGCCAGTAGCCTGCGGGGGGGCCGGATCACCGGGGAGCTGTTTTTT. Translated, it gives CASSLRGGRITGELFF.

The rearrangement joins TRBV5-1 to TRBJ2-7, with 11 bases that match TRBD1. With 0 bases clipped from V and 3 bases from J, the junction kept 5 bases outside the gene matches. The CDR3 extends over 16 amino acids. Germline V gene data show CDR1 as SGHRS and CDR2 as YFSETQ. Here the CDR3 reads CASSLDPGTGGYEQYF. The CDR3 DNA reads TGCGCCAGCAGCTTGGACCCCGGGACAGGGGGCTACGAGCAGTACTTC.

This clone was seen only once. This rearrangement joins TRBV10-3 to TRBJ2-4, with D maybe TRBD2 (7 bases). V shed 4 bases and J shed 7 bases, with 23 bases lying between them. The V gene's germline CDR1 is ENHRY and CDR2 SYGVKD. This CDR3 has 17 residues. The CDR3 DNA sequence: TGTGCCATCAGTGCCGCTGGGGCGGGGGCCTCGGGGAACATTCAGTACTTC. Protein product: CAISAAGAGASGNIQYF.

The chain joins TRBV7-9 to TRBJ1-1; D remains ambiguous. Per germline, CDR1 SEHNR and CDR2 FQNEAQ (reference sequence). The V gene lost 4 bases and the J gene lost 0 bases, with 21 bases spanning the gap. The CDR3 has 18 residues. The CDR3 loop is CASSYLLALKPMNTEAFF. For the CDR3, the DNA is TGTGCCAGCAGCTACCTCTTGGCCCTTAAACCCATGAACACTGAAGCTTTCTTT. Complete variable domain (other parts from reference TRBV7-9 and TRBJ1-1): DTGVSQNPRHKITKRGQNVTFRCDPISEHNRLYWYRQTLGQGPEFLTYFQNEAQLEKSRLLSDRFSAERPKGSFSTLEIQRTEQGDSAMYLCASSYLLALKPMNTEAFFGQGTRLTVV.

The rearrangement joins TRBV13 to TRBJ1-1; D unclear. This CDR3 has 17 amino acids. V was pared by 3 bases and J by 4 bases, with 21 bases between. The germline V gene has CDR1 PRHDT and CDR2 FYEKMQ (reference sequence). The CDR3 loop reads CASSFLPAGRTVTEAFF. The DNA of the CDR3 is TGTGCCAGCAGCTTTCTCCCGGCCGGGAGAACAGTCACTGAAGCTTTCTTT.

The V and J genes are TRBV10-3 and TRBJ2-1; tentatively, D is TRBD1 (5 bases). The CDR3 runs 15 residues. Germline loops: CDR1 ENHRY, CDR2 SYGVKD. The ends were cut back, 3 bases at V and 2 bases at J, with 11 bases in the middle. Here the CDR3 reads CAISDHRTTYNEQFF. CDR3 nucleotide sequence: TGTGCCATCAGTGATCACAGGACCACCTACAATGAGCAGTTCTTC.

V usage is TRBV5-1 and J usage is TRBJ2-7; perhaps D is TRBD1 or TRBD2 (5 bases each). Germline V CDR1 and CDR2: SGHRS, YFSETQ. V was cut by 5 bases and J by 0 bases, with 12 bases left in between. There are 14 residues in the CDR3. CDR3 residues: CASRLPGTSYEQYF. The CDR3 coding sequence is TGCGCCAGCAGACTCCCAGGGACCTCCTACGAGCAGTACTTC.

This sequence joins TRBV5-1 and TRBJ1-2; the D gene is possibly TRBD1 (6 bases). The V gene's germline CDR1 is SGHRS and CDR2 YFSETQ. This CDR3 has 14 residues. Trimming removed 0 bases at V and 6 bases at J, with 12 bases between. The CDR3 protein is CASSLEGPGDGYTF. The CDR3 region has the DNA TGCGCCAGCAGCTTGGAGGGCCCAGGGGATGGCTACACCTTC.

The gene calls are TRBV10-2 and TRBJ2-5, with 10 nucleotides matching TRBD2. CDR3 length equals 16 residues. Germline V CDR1 and CDR2: WSHSY, SAAADI. Trimming at V came to 3 bases and at J to 4 bases, leaving 8 bases not matched to a gene. Here the CDR3 reads CASSDRLAGGAETQYF. Written as DNA, the CDR3 is TGCGCCAGCAGTGACCGATTAGCGGGGGGCGCAGAGACCCAGTACTTC.

The sample holds one count of this clone. The chain recombines TRBV6-5 with TRBJ2-7, with D maybe TRBD2 (5 bases). This CDR3 contains 13 residues. The germline V and J ends were trimmed by 6 bases and 2 bases, with 11 bases remaining between them. The V gene's germline CDR1 is MNHEY and CDR2 SVGAGI. The CDR3 loop reads CASRGGIAYEQYF. CDR3 DNA sequence: TGTGCCAGCAGAGGAGGAATTGCCTACGAGCAGTACTTC.

This clone is a singleton in its sample. Here the CDR3 reads CASSYAGSYEQYF. For the CDR3, the DNA is TGTGCCAGCAGTTATGCAGGTTCCTACGAGCAGTACTTC. The genes are TRBV6-5 and TRBJ2-7; unclear D gene. V was shortened by 3 bases and J by 1 base, with 7 bases between the two germline ends. CDR1 and CDR2 from the germline V gene are MNHEY and SVGAGI. This CDR3 region has 13 residues.

The chain combines TRBV5-1 with TRBJ1-5; D unresolved. This CDR3 contains 15 residues. V was trimmed by 2 bases and J by 0 bases, leaving 9 bases between them. Germline V lookup: CDR1 SGHRS, CDR2 YFSETQ. CDR3 sequence: CASSLGPDSNQPQHF. The CDR3 DNA reads as TGCGCCAGCAGCTTAGGACCGGATAGCAATCAGCCCCAGCATTTT.

DNA of the CDR3: TGTGCCAGCAGCCACCCCCTCAATCGGGTCTACGAGCAGTACTTC. Its translation: CASSHPLNRVYEQYF. The V and J genes are TRBV11-2 and TRBJ2-7, with D unclear. This CDR3 is 15 amino acids long. Germline assignment: CDR1 SGHAT and CDR2 FQNNGV. Deletions cut 5 bases from V and 3 bases from J, with 17 bases between. The complete variable domain, with remaining parts taken from reference TRBV11-2 and TRBJ2-7, reads EAGVAQSPRYKIIEKRQSVAFWCNPISGHATLYWYQQILGQGPKLLIQFQNNGVVDDSQLPKDRFSAERLKGVDSTLKIQPAKLEDSAVYLCASSHPLNRVYEQYFGPGTRLTVT.

V is TRBV2 and J is TRBJ1-5; tentatively, D is TRBD1 (5 bases). V was shortened by 3 bases and J by 5 bases, with 8 bases between the two germline ends. The CDR3 has 13 residues. Looked up from germline, CDR1 is SNHLY and CDR2 is FYNNEI. Here the CDR3 reads CASSEAGYQPQHF. The DNA of the CDR3 is TGTGCCAGCAGTGAGGCAGGGTATCAGCCCCAGCATTTT.

The chain couples TRBV5-1 to TRBJ2-7, with 8 bases aligning to TRBD1. There are 15 residues in the CDR3. Germline values: CDR1 SGHRS, CDR2 YFSETQ. V lost 6 bases and J lost 2; bases outside the gene matches: 10. DNA for the CDR3: TGCGCCAGCACCAACGGACAGGGAAGCGCCTACGAGCAGTACTTC. This encodes CASTNGQGSAYEQYF.

V gene TRBV5-1 combines with J gene TRBJ2-5, with 9 bases fitting TRBD2. Germline V gene sequence: CDR1 SGHRS, CDR2 YFSETQ. This CDR3 contains 15 residues. Trimming at V came to 4 bases and at J to 3 bases, leaving 7 bases not matched to a gene. This CDR3 is CASSVSSSGEETQYF. The CDR3 DNA is TGCGCCAGCAGCGTAAGCTCTAGCGGGGAAGAGACCCAGTACTTC. Using reference TRBV5-1 and TRBJ2-5 for the parts outside the CDR3, the full variable domain is KAGVTQTPRYLIKTRGQQVTLSCSPISGHRSVSWYQQTPGQGLQFLFEYFSETQRNKGNFPGRFSGRQFSNSRSEMNVSTLELGDSALYLCASSVSSSGEETQYFGPGTRLLVL.